A selection of T cell receptor beta chains follows, all from one sample in a study of neurological immune-mediated disorders. One entry per CDR3 protein results from TCRdb running MiXCR on the 5' RACE reads. The sample lists some 89,000 distinct CDR3 sequences, approximately 4.3% seen once, with about 5.7% in the top ten. Material for sequencing was PBMCs. These receptors were taken from a woman aged 55-69 years with multiple sclerosis. Both conserved end residues are part of each CDR3. A D gene is named only where the DNA matches it firmly. Clone size is shown for a subset of rows, as once, few, many or a class of expanded clone.

clone_size: many
d_call: TRBD1
j_call: TRBJ2-1
v_call: TRBV20-1
cdr3_nt: TGCAGTGCTGGCCCACAGGGGATTGAGCAGTTCTTC
cdr3_aa: CSAGPQGIEQFF

clone_size: many
d_call: TRBD1
j_call: TRBJ1-4
v_call: TRBV7-9
cdr3_nt: TGTGCCAGCAGCCCCCAGGCAGGGGGGCCTAATGAAAAACTGTTTTTT
cdr3_aa: CASSPQAGGPNEKLFF

clone_size: -
d_call: -
j_call: TRBJ1-4
v_call: TRBV7-9
cdr3_nt: TGTGCCAGCAGCTCCGAGAACAGGGAAGAAAAACTGTTTTTT
cdr3_aa: CASSSENREEKLFF

clone_size: many
d_call: TRBD2
j_call: TRBJ2-3
v_call: TRBV7-6
cdr3_nt: TGTGCCAGCAGCTTAGGGCTAGCGGGGGGCACAGATACGCAGTATTTT
cdr3_aa: CASSLGLAGGTDTQYF

clone_size: many
d_call: -
j_call: TRBJ1-2
v_call: TRBV10-3
cdr3_nt: TGTGCCATCAGTGGGGGATATGGCTACACCTTC
cdr3_aa: CAISGGYGYTF

clone_size: many
d_call: -
j_call: TRBJ2-3
v_call: TRBV9
cdr3_nt: TGTGCCAGCAGCCCCATACCAACCACAGATACGCAGTATTTT
cdr3_aa: CASSPIPTTDTQYF

clone_size: many
d_call: -
j_call: TRBJ2-2
v_call: TRBV12-3/TRBV12-4
cdr3_nt: TGTGCCAGCAGTGATCGACAGGACACCGGGGAGCTGTTTTTT
cdr3_aa: CASSDRQDTGELFF

clone_size: many
d_call: TRBD2
j_call: TRBJ2-1
v_call: TRBV7-2
cdr3_nt: TGTGCCAGCAGCTTAGAACTAGCGGGGGGCAATGAGCAGTTCTTC
cdr3_aa: CASSLELAGGNEQFF

clone_size: many
d_call: TRBD1
j_call: TRBJ1-2
v_call: TRBV10-2
cdr3_nt: TGCGCCAGCAGTGGCCAGGGGGCCAGTACTAACTATGGCTACACCTTC
cdr3_aa: CASSGQGASTNYGYTF

clone_size: many
d_call: TRBD1
j_call: TRBJ1-2
v_call: TRBV6-5
cdr3_nt: TGTGCCAGCCGACAGGGGGCTAACTATGGCTACACCTTC
cdr3_aa: CASRQGANYGYTF

clone_size: many
d_call: TRBD1
j_call: TRBJ2-7
v_call: TRBV12-3/TRBV12-4
cdr3_nt: TGTGCCAGTCAGGGGGACAGGGACGTCCCCTACGAGCAGTACTTC
cdr3_aa: CASQGDRDVPYEQYF

clone_size: many
d_call: -
j_call: TRBJ1-2
v_call: TRBV7-9
cdr3_nt: TGTGCCAGCAGCCGAGACCAGGTGTACTATGGCTACACCTTC
cdr3_aa: CASSRDQVYYGYTF

clone_size: many
d_call: TRBD1
j_call: TRBJ2-7
v_call: TRBV5-1
cdr3_nt: TGCGCCAGCAGCCTCACCGGGACAGGGGAGCAGTACTTC
cdr3_aa: CASSLTGTGEQYF

clone_size: many
d_call: -
j_call: TRBJ2-1
v_call: TRBV12-3/TRBV12-4
cdr3_nt: TGTGCCAGCAGTTTATGGGGGTGGGGGCAGTTCTTC
cdr3_aa: CASSLWGWGQFF

clone_size: many
d_call: -
j_call: TRBJ1-1
v_call: TRBV9
cdr3_nt: TGTGCCAGCAGCGTCGGGGTTACGTCTGAAGCTTTCTTT
cdr3_aa: CASSVGVTSEAFF

clone_size: many
d_call: TRBD2
j_call: TRBJ2-7
v_call: TRBV20-1
cdr3_nt: TGCAGTGCTGCGATCGGGACTAGCGGGGCCCCGGAGCAGTACTTC
cdr3_aa: CSAAIGTSGAPEQYF

clone_size: many
d_call: -
j_call: TRBJ2-4
v_call: TRBV28
cdr3_nt: TGTGCCAGCAGTCCCCGTTCTTACGGGCCGGGGGACTTC
cdr3_aa: CASSPRSYGPGDF

clone_size: many
d_call: -
j_call: TRBJ2-3
v_call: TRBV5-1
cdr3_nt: TGCGCCAGCAGACGACTGAGGGGTATAGGAGATACGCAGTATTTT
cdr3_aa: CASRRLRGIGDTQYF

clone_size: many
d_call: TRBD1
j_call: TRBJ2-3
v_call: TRBV15
cdr3_nt: TGTGCCACCAGCCTAGATACGGGACAGGGCCGCACAGATACGCAGTATTTT
cdr3_aa: CATSLDTGQGRTDTQYF

clone_size: many
d_call: -
j_call: TRBJ2-1
v_call: TRBV20-1
cdr3_nt: TGCAGTTCCCTAAGTAGCGTTGAGCAGTTCTTC
cdr3_aa: CSSLSSVEQFF

clone_size: many
d_call: TRBD1
j_call: TRBJ1-1
v_call: TRBV5-5
cdr3_nt: TGTGCCAGCAGCTTGGCTCAGGGGGTGAACACTGAAGCTTTCTTT
cdr3_aa: CASSLAQGVNTEAFF

clone_size: many
d_call: -
j_call: TRBJ1-6
v_call: TRBV7-9
cdr3_nt: TGTGCCAGCAGCCTAAATACAGGCTGGACTTCACCCCTCCACTTT
cdr3_aa: CASSLNTGWTSPLHF

clone_size: many
d_call: -
j_call: TRBJ2-7
v_call: TRBV18
cdr3_nt: TGTGCCAGCTCAGAATTTGGTGAGAACGAGCAGTACTTC
cdr3_aa: CASSEFGENEQYF

clone_size: many
d_call: -
j_call: TRBJ1-2
v_call: TRBV12-3/TRBV12-4
cdr3_nt: TGTGCCAGCAGTTCGAACAGGGTCGGTGGTGGCTACACCTTC
cdr3_aa: CASSSNRVGGGYTF

clone_size: many
d_call: TRBD1
j_call: TRBJ1-1
v_call: TRBV5-1
cdr3_nt: TGCGCCAGCAGCATGGGGGACAGGGGAACTACTTTCTTT
cdr3_aa: CASSMGDRGTTFF

clone_size: many
d_call: TRBD1
j_call: TRBJ1-6
v_call: TRBV6-5
cdr3_nt: TGTGCCAGCAGTTACGGACAGGGATCTTCACCCCTCCACTTT
cdr3_aa: CASSYGQGSSPLHF

clone_size: many
d_call: TRBD1
j_call: TRBJ2-7
v_call: TRBV7-6
cdr3_nt: TGTGCCAGCAGCTTAGCCCCGGGACAGACAAGCTACGAGCAGTACTTC
cdr3_aa: CASSLAPGQTSYEQYF